Many counts were recorded for the clone carrying this T cell receptor beta chain. These data come from a study of T cells in Graves' hyperthyroidism and ophthalmopathy. The investigators amplified TCR beta CDR3 regions from RNA transcripts. Researchers ran a first-round RT-PCR on the TCR CDR3 using the HTBI primer set. TCRdb itself ran the multiplex PCR reads through MiXCR, one entry per CDR3 protein. The sample contains about 290,000 distinct CDR3 sequences, roughly 15% of which appear only once. Trimming pared 0 bases from V and 8 bases from J, leaving 10 bases between. The CDR3 contains 13 residues. In germline, CDR1 is MNHEY, CDR2 SVGEGT.

This chain links TRBV6-2 or TRBV6-3 with TRBJ1-2; possibly TRBD1 for D (5 bases). The origin of this receptor is a man under 40 with Graves' hyperthyroidism. The sample consisted of blood. The CDR3 region is CASSYSTASGYTF. In nucleotides, the CDR3 is TGTGCCAGCAGTTACTCGACAGCCAGCGGCTACACCTTC.